This is a list of T cell receptor beta chains from one sample in a study of blood T cell repertoires in COVID-19. The repertoire was sequenced with immunoSEQ multiplex PCR; TCRdb's copy has only in-frame clones and lacks some. The sample has 150,000 to 200,000 clones; around 80% are singletons. Sequenced input: peripheral blood. These receptors came from a woman older than 75 with acute or convalescent COVID-19. The CDR3 runs from the conserved cysteine through the conserved F or W. The order of the fields is clone size, V gene, D gene, J gene, CDR3 protein, CDR3 DNA. D genes are given only for firm matches. The size of a clone is reported for some rows only, either as once, few or many, or as a class for expanded clones.

NA,TRBV5-6,TRBD1,TRBJ2-7,CASSLAGTVTYEQYF,TGTGCCAGCAGCTTGGCGGGGACAGTCACCTACGAGCAGTACTTC
NA,TRBV28,TRBD1,TRBJ2-2,CASSPWTGNTNTGELFF,TGTGCCAGCAGCCCATGGACAGGGAATACTAACACCGGGGAGCTGTTTTTT
NA,TRBV15,TRBD1,TRBJ2-5,CATKTGGFQETQYF,TGTGCCACCAAGACAGGGGGCTTCCAAGAGACCCAGTACTTC
NA,TRBV18,NA,TRBJ2-5,CASSQNTRVQQTQYF,TGTGCCAGCTCACAAAATACCAGGGTTCAACAGACCCAGTACTTC
NA,TRBV18,NA,TRBJ2-5,CASSPPGQETQYF,TGTGCCAGCTCACCCCCGGGTCAAGAGACCCAGTACTTC
NA,TRBV5-3,TRBD1,TRBJ1-6,CARSQGQGGSSYNSPLHF,TGTGCCAGAAGCCAAGGACAGGGAGGGTCCTCCTATAATTCACCCCTCCACTTT
NA,TRBV18,NA,TRBJ2-5,CASSLKTGRGKETQYF,TGTGCCAGCTCATTAAAGACAGGTCGTGGGAAAGAGACCCAGTACTTC
NA,TRBV12-3/TRBV12-4,NA,TRBJ2-1,CASGLHYNEQFF,TGTGCCAGCGGACTCCACTACAATGAGCAGTTCTTC
NA,TRBV11-2,TRBD1,TRBJ2-2,CASSSGQKNTGELFF,TGTGCCAGCAGCTCGGGACAGAAGAACACCGGGGAGCTGTTTTTT
NA,TRBV7-2,NA,TRBJ1-6,CASSPMRENRVGDNSPLHF,TGTGCCAGCAGCCCAATGCGGGAGAACAGGGTTGGAGATAATTCACCCCTCCACTTT
NA,TRBV10-3,NA,TRBJ1-2,CATSGVQLYGYTF,TGTGCCACCTCAGGGGTCCAGCTCTATGGCTACACCTTC
NA,TRBV7-9,NA,TRBJ2-1,CASSLAGGGNEQFF,TGTGCCAGCAGCTTAGCGGGAGGGGGCAATGAGCAGTTCTTC
NA,TRBV5-4,TRBD1,TRBJ1-3,CASSLGQGASGTIYF,TGTGCCAGCAGCTTGGGACAGGGGGCCAGTGGCACCATATATTTT
NA,TRBV19,NA,TRBJ2-3,CASSSGDGDTQYF,TGTGCCAGTAGTAGCGGGGATGGAGATACGCAGTATTTT
NA,TRBV27,TRBD1,TRBJ2-5,CASMTGNRETQYF,TGTGCCAGCATGACAGGGAATAGAGAGACCCAGTACTTC
NA,TRBV4-2,TRBD1,TRBJ2-5,CASSQEQGALETQYF,TGTGCCAGCAGCCAAGAACAGGGGGCCTTAGAGACCCAGTACTTC
NA,TRBV28,NA,TRBJ1-2,CATGGPDLNYGYTF,TGTGCCACTGGCGGGCCAGACCTAAATTATGGCTACACCTTC
NA,TRBV9,TRBD2,TRBJ2-3,CASSVGLAGGDTQYF,TGTGCCAGCAGCGTAGGGCTAGCGGGGGGAGATACGCAGTATTTT
NA,TRBV7-2,TRBD2,TRBJ2-7,CASSLEGGRVYEQYF,TGTGCCAGCAGCTTAGAGGGCGGGAGGGTATACGAGCAGTACTTC
once,TRBV4-2,NA,TRBJ2-7,CASSPSDRNSYEQYF,TGTGCCAGCAGCCCCTCCGACAGGAACTCCTACGAGCAGTACTTC